This T cell receptor beta chain was identified during a study of cytomegalovirus exposure and HLA in healthy donors. Samples came from healthy bone marrow donors. The study, taken as a whole, reports: Other equally common chains were less clonally expanded than HLA-associated TCR beta chains, a later analysis showed.

PCR was performed using 60 Vbeta and 13 Jbeta primers. Assay used: immunoSEQ multiplex PCR; TCRdb lists only in-frame clones, some missing. Among 100,000 to 120,000 clones listed, 60% to 85% were seen once. The CDR3 is 13 residues long. Germline V gene lookup returns CDR1 SGHRS and CDR2 YFSETQ. V was clipped by 0 bases and J by 2 bases, with 4 bases between them. Concerning this clone itself: The antigen is undetermined.

This chain uses TRBV5-1 with TRBJ2-3; D is unclear. Material: PBMCs. This TCR was sampled from a man aged 40-49 years in good health and CMV-seronegative. The CDR3 sequence: CASSLDTTDTQYF. The DNA for the CDR3 is TGCGCCAGCAGCTTGGACACCACAGATACGCAGTATTTT.